The clone carrying this TCR beta chain was detected a few times. This sample stems from a study of shared clonotypes between healthy human individuals. The table came from immunoSEQ multiplex PCR; TCRdb's copy has only in-frame clones and leaves some out. The data hold around 2,000,000 clones, with about 94% observed a single time. Naive CD8 cells, CD45RO-negative and positively selected for CCR7, excluded terminally differentiated effector memory CD45RA+ cells. V was shortened by 4 bases and J by 7 bases, with 5 bases between the two germline ends. The CDR3 is 12 amino acids. CDR1 is MNHEY, CDR2 SVGAGI, per germline.

The clonotype originates from a man between 18 and 35 years old in good health. The genes are TRBV6-5 and TRBJ1-6, with D hard to call. The sequenced sample was naive CD8+ T cells sorted from blood. The CDR3 sequence is CASSSNNSPLHF. CDR3 nucleotide sequence: TGTGCCAGCAGTTCTAACAATTCACCCCTCCACTTT.